This T cell receptor beta chain was profiled in a study of blood T cell repertoires in COVID-19 (dated by TCRdb to about 2020). For the study in its entirety: Collaborator samples came from the United States, Italy and Spain and covered acute and convalescent phases of COVID-19. The prospective study material was composed of cDNA or gDNA derived from T cells, B-cell-depleted T cells, or PBMCs. The dataset comprised deeply sampled blood TCRbeta repertoires from subjects exposed to, actively infected with, or recovered from COVID-19. A freely available public database, intended as a resource for researchers studying the immune response to SARS-CoV-2, is where the repertoires were released. The samples were drawn from the first 160 participants of the ongoing ImmuneRACE study and from 1,200 or so subjects provided by 6 global collaborators. A de-identified subject ID, COVID-19 status, age in years and sex were almost always included in the sample metadata. Where available, HLA class I and class II types were obtained from metadata supplied by the sample provider rather than from assay-based typing. Results and caveats for the whole study, not just this receptor: The amount of clinical and demographic metadata varied by source and participant and was provided uncurated.

Enrolling through a virtual design, the prospective study's participants ranged in age from roughly 18 to 90 years and lived across 24 United States geographic areas. In the prospective study, participants were assigned to cohorts based on the clinical history participants reported in a screening survey and a study questionnaire. Recovered participants in ImmuneRACE Cohort 3 were defined by two consecutive negative NP/OP PCR tests, clearance by a healthcare professional, or resolution of symptoms. In the prospective study, whole blood, serum and a nasopharyngeal or oropharyngeal swab were collected from each participant by mobile phlebotomists. Over a roughly 2-month period, participants in the prospective study had the option of providing additional blood draws and questionnaires. Before DNA extraction, blood samples from the prospective study were shipped at room temperature or frozen. The immunoSEQ Assay, a bias-controlled multiplex PCR, was used to amplify TCRbeta CDR3 regions from genomic DNA. As for the authors' bioinformatics: The number of nucleated cells in each sample was estimated from the amplification of reference gene primers within the assay. Sequence reads were collapsed and filtered to measure the absolute abundance of every unique TCRbeta CDR3 rearrangement. Productive Simpson clonality was computed per sample as the square root of Simpson's diversity index over productive rearrangements. In its TCRdb copy, this immuneACCESS table keeps in-frame sequences only and misses some clones. Where compared with another copy, unresolved V genes explain less than half of these, and the others have no known cause. The V and J calls and clone size come from that table; D and trimming were worked out from the DNA. The sample records about 280,000 clones, 87% of which are singletons. Clones ranked in the top ten supply 6% to 7% of the sample.

Details on this clone: It has no known antigen specificity. Base qualities were left out, and no much larger clone turns up one base away.

The germline V gene provides CDR1 MGHDK and CDR2 SYGVNS. The CDR3 contains 17 residues, cysteine and phenylalanine counted. Of the read, only the CDR3 DNA is kept; its 51 bases are in frame from base 1. Trimming removed 0 bases from V and 2 bases from J, leaving 15 bases between the germline ends. The TCR originated in a woman aged 40-49 years who had recovered from COVID-19. The sequenced sample consisted of PBMCs or T cells enriched from blood (not recorded which). Recombination joined TRBV25-1 with TRBJ2-3; the D segment could be TRBD2, given 5 matching bases. CDR3 protein: CASSEYAAVTPTDTQYF. The sequenced DNA: TGTGCCAGCAGTGAATACGCAGCGGTCACACCCACAGATACGCAGTATTTT.